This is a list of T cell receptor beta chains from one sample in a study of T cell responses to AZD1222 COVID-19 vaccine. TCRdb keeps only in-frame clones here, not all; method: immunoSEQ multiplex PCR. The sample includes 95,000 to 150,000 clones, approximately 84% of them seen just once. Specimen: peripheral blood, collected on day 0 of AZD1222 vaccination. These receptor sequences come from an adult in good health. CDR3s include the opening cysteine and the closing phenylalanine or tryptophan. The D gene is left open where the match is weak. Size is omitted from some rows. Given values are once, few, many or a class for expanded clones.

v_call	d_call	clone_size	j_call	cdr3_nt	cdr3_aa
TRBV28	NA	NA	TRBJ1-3	TGTGCCAGCACCTCACCGGGCTCTGGAAACACCATATATTTT	CASTSPGSGNTIYF
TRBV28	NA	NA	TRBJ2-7	TGTGCCAGCAGTTTTCGGACGGCCTACGAGCAGTACTTC	CASSFRTAYEQYF
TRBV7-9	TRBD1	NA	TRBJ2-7	TGTGCCAGCAGCTTCCTACTCCGGACAGGGGTTGAGCAGTACTTC	CASSFLLRTGVEQYF
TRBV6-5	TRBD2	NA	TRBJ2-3	TGTGCCAGCAGCCGGGGACTAGCGAACACAGATACGCAGTATTTT	CASSRGLANTDTQYF
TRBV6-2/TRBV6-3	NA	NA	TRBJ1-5	TGTGCCAGCAGCAGTCGGACGGATAATCAGCCCCAGCATTTT	CASSSRTDNQPQHF
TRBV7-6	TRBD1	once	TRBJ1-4	TGTGCCAGCAGCGGGACAGCAACTAATGAAAAACTGTTTTTT	CASSGTATNEKLFF
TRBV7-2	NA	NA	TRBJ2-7	TGTGCCAGCAGCTCTGTGGGTACACAGGACCACGAGCAGTACTTC	CASSSVGTQDHEQYF
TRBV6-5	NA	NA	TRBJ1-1	TGTGCCAGCAGTCCACCTGGGGGGGAAGCTGAAGCTTTCTTT	CASSPPGGEAEAFF
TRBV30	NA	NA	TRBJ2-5	TGTGCCTGGAAGGGGTCGGCCTCCCTTCCGGAGACCCAGTACTTC	CAWKGSASLPETQYF
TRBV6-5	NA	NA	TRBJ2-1	TGTGCCAGCAGCGGGGGACTTGGGGGGAGCAATGAGCAGTTCTTC	CASSGGLGGSNEQFF
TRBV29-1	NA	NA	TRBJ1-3	TGCAGCGTTGAATGGGCCTCTGGAAACACCATATATTTT	CSVEWASGNTIYF
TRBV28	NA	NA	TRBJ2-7	TGTGCCAGCACGTACAGGTTAGGGGGGGAGCAGTACTTC	CASTYRLGGEQYF
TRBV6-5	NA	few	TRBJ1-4	TGTGCCAGCAGCCGGATTAATGAAAAACTGTTTTTT	CASSRINEKLFF
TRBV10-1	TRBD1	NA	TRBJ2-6	TGCGCCAGCAGTGGACAGGGCACTGGGGCCAACGTCCTGACTTTC	CASSGQGTGANVLTF
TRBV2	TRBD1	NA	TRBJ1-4	TGTGCCTGCTCGGGACAGGGCGCAACTAATGAAAAACTGTTTTTT	CACSGQGATNEKLFF
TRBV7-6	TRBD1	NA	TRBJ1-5	TGTGCCAGCAGCTCGACAGGGCCGGGGAGCAATCAGCCCCAGCATTTT	CASSSTGPGSNQPQHF
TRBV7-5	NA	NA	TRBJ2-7	TGTGCCAGAAGCTTACGTATACAGGGGGGCTACGAGCAGTACTTC	CARSLRIQGGYEQYF
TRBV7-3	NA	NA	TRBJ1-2	TGTGCCAGCAGCTCGACCCACCGGGGAGGCTACACCTTC	CASSSTHRGGYTF
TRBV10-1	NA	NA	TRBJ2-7	TGCGCCAGCAGTGGGTCACGGGGGCAGAACGAGCAGTACTTC	CASSGSRGQNEQYF
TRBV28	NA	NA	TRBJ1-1	TGTGCCAGCAGTCCTAGTTGGGCTGAAGCTTTCTTT	CASSPSWAEAFF
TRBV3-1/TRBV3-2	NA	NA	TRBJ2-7	TGTGCCAGCAGCTCAAGGATTCGCGGGCACCCAGACTCCTCCTACGAGCAGTACTTC	CASSSRIRGHPDSSYEQYF
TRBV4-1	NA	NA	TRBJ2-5	TGCGCCAGCAGCCAAGATAGGGGCGCGGGGGCAGAGACCCAGTACTTC	CASSQDRGAGAETQYF
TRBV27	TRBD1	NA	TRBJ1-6	TGTGCCAGCAGTCTCCGGACAGGGACCTCACCCCTCCACTTT	CASSLRTGTSPLHF
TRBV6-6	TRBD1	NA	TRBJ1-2	TGTGCCAGCAGTTTGACAGGGGGCGGCTACACCTTC	CASSLTGGGYTF
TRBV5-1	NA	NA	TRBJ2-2	TGCGCCAGCAGCTTAGGGACGGGGAGAAACACCGGGGAGCTGTTTTTT	CASSLGTGRNTGELFF
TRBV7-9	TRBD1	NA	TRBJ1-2	TGTGCCAGCAGCCGATCGACAGGGGGTGGCTATGGCTACACCTTC	CASSRSTGGGYGYTF
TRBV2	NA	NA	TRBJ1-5	TGTGCCAGCAGTGAAACAGGGAGGCAGCCCCAGCATTTT	CASSETGRQPQHF
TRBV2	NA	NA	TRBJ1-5	TGTGCCAGCAGTGAAGACGCAGATAGCAATCAGCCCCAGCATTTT	CASSEDADSNQPQHF
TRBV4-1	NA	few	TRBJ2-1	TGCGCCAGCAGCCAAGTTCGTGGAAACAATGAGCAGTTCTTC	CASSQVRGNNEQFF
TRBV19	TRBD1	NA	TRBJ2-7	TGTGCCAGTAAGGACAGGGGTCCCTACGAGCAGTACTTC	CASKDRGPYEQYF
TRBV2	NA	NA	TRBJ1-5	TGTGCCAGCAGATTGGATCAGCCCCAGCATTTT	CASRLDQPQHF
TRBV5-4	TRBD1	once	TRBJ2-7	TGTGCCAGCAGCCCGGACAGGGTTTACGAGCAGTACTTC	CASSPDRVYEQYF
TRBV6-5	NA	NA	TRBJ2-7	TGTGCCAGCACCCTAGTAGGTCGCGAGCAGTACTTC	CASTLVGREQYF
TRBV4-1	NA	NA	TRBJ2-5	TGCGCCAGCAGCCCCCTCGCCGGGGAGACCCAGTACTTC	CASSPLAGETQYF
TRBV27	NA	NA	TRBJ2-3	TGTGCCACCAACCCGCGCCGGGACACAGATACGCAGTATTTT	CATNPRRDTDTQYF
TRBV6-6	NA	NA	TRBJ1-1	TGTGCCAGCAGTTACTCGAGGGCGGCCAACGCTGAAGCTTTCTTT	CASSYSRAANAEAFF
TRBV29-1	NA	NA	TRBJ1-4	TGCAGCGTTGAAGAGGGATTAGGTGAAAAACTGTTTTTT	CSVEEGLGEKLFF
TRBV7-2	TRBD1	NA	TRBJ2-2	TGTGCCAGCAGCTTGACAGGGCATAACACCGGGGAGCTGTTTTTT	CASSLTGHNTGELFF
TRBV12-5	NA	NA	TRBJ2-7	TGTGCTAGTAGTACCGGGGCCCCTATCTCCTACGAGCAGTACTTC	CASSTGAPISYEQYF
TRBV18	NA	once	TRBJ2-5	TGTGCCAGCTCGGCGGGACAGCAAGAGACCCAGTACTTC	CASSAGQQETQYF
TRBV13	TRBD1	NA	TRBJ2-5	TGTGCCAGCACCACGGGACAGTCTATCGAGACCCAGTACTTC	CASTTGQSIETQYF